What follows are 15 T cell receptor beta chains derived from one specimen sequenced in a study of cytomegalovirus exposure and HLA in healthy donors. The study ran its PCR with 60 Vbeta and 13 Jbeta primers. Assay: immunoSEQ multiplex PCR; the TCRdb copy retains only in-frame clones and omits some. The sample carries some 140,000 clones, nearly 80% recorded once. Source material: PBMCs. The receptors originated from a man between 25 and 39 years old in good health and CMV-seropositive.

CDR3 sequence: CASSRGLAASYEQYF. The DNA of the CDR3 is TGTGCCAGCAGTAGAGGACTAGCGGCCTCCTACGAGCAGTACTTC. The chain recombines TRBV27 with TRBJ2-5; 10 bases align to TRBD2. With the DNA end fitting TRBJ2-7 better, the J assignment may be wrong. The CDR3 length is 15 residues. Germline V gives CDR1 MNHEY, CDR2 SMNVEV (reference sequence).

The chain combines TRBV7-2 with TRBJ1-3; no clear D. Germline lookup yields CDR1 SGHTA and CDR2 FQGNSA. Trimming cost V 4 bases and J 0 bases, with 7 bases left between them. The CDR3 covers 14 residues. In nucleotides, the CDR3 is TGTGCCAGCAGCTCCGGTTACTCTGGAAACACCATATATTTT. Protein: CASSSGYSGNTIYF.

The chain recombines TRBV21-1 with TRBJ2-1; the table names TRBD1, a call not compared with the DNA. TRBV21-1 is an annotated pseudogene. The length of the CDR3 is 18 residues. The CDR3, as DNA: TGTGCCAGCAGCAAAGGGGGACAGGGGGAGAGCTCCTACAATGAGCAGTTCTTC. This encodes CASSKGGQGESSYNEQFF.

The rearrangement uses TRBV7-8 and TRBJ1-1; 9 bases are a match to TRBD1. This CDR3 is built from 16 residues. Germline CDR1 and CDR2: SGHVS and FQNEAQ. The V gene end was trimmed by 5 bases and the J gene end by 5 bases; junction bases not matched to a gene: 12. The CDR3 DNA reads TGTGCCAGCAGCACACAGGGGGCAGGGTTGGGGACTGAAGCTTTCTTT. It encodes CASSTQGAGLGTEAFF.

CDR3 DNA sequence: TGTGCCAGCAGACCGCCCCCGCCGAGGGCTGAAGCTTTCTTT. This encodes CASRPPPPRAEAFF. The chain links TRBV6-1 to TRBJ1-1, with D hard to call. The CDR3 runs to 14 residues. Germline V gene sequence: CDR1 MNHNS, CDR2 SASEGT. Trimming took off 6 bases at V and 6 bases at J, with 17 bases between the two ends.

The genes are TRBV9 and TRBJ2-3; D remains unclear. The V end was cut by 0 bases, the J end by 0 bases, with 11 bases between. Per the germline V gene, CDR1 is SGDLS and CDR2 is YYNGEE. The CDR3 length is 16 residues. The CDR3 protein is CASSVAVKSSTDTQYF. The CDR3, as DNA: TGTGCCAGCAGCGTAGCAGTCAAATCTAGCACAGATACGCAGTATTTT.

This rearrangement joins TRBV2 to TRBJ1-2; tentatively, D is TRBD1 (5 bases). The CDR3 spans 13 residues. V lost 8 bases and J 4 bases, leaving 14 bases between the germline ends. Germline CDR1 reads SNHLY; CDR2 reads FYNNEI. The CDR3 sequence is CASGDDRAYGYTF. The CDR3 DNA is TGTGCCAGCGGCGATGACAGAGCCTATGGCTACACCTTC.

The chain has TRBV9 and TRBJ2-5; 10 nucleotides agree with TRBD2. Germline V gene lookup returns CDR1 SGDLS and CDR2 YYNGEE. The CDR3 has 16 amino acids. With 0 bases clipped from V and 2 bases from J, the junction kept 4 bases outside the gene matches. CDR3 sequence: CASSVEGAGGQETQYF. The CDR3 nucleotides are TGTGCCAGCAGCGTAGAGGGAGCGGGAGGGCAAGAGACCCAGTACTTC.

The rearrangement uses TRBV27 and TRBJ2-7, with 7 positions matching TRBD1. The junction had 4 bases not matched to a gene; V was cut back by 4 bases and J by 4 bases. The CDR3 loop spans 13 amino acids. Germline V gene sequence: CDR1 MNHEY, CDR2 SMNVEV (reference sequence). CDR3 residues: CASSWDSRYEQYF. CDR3 sequence (DNA): TGTGCCAGCAGTTGGGACAGCAGGTACGAGCAGTACTTC.

This clone was seen a single time. The rearrangement joins TRBV18 to TRBJ2-7; 9 bases line up with TRBD1. The CDR3 runs 16 residues. The germline CDR1 and CDR2 sequences are KGHSH and LQKENI. With 3 bases clipped from V and 2 bases from J, the junction kept 8 bases outside the gene matches. CDR3 residues: CASSPVAGQGTYEQYF. The CDR3 nucleotides read TGTGCCAGCTCACCCGTGGCTGGACAGGGGACCTACGAGCAGTACTTC. Together with reference TRBV18 and TRBJ2-7, the CDR3 gives the full variable domain: NAGVMQNPRHLVRRRGQEARLRCSPMKGHSHVYWYRQLPEEGLKFMVYLQKENIIDESGMPKERFSAEFPKEGPSILRIQQVVRGDSAAYFCASSPVAGQGTYEQYFGPGTRLTVT.

The chain links TRBV5-1 to TRBJ2-1, with 9 positions matching TRBD1. Germline trimming cut 4 bases from V and 5 bases from J; bases unmatched to any gene: 10. The CDR3 covers 16 residues. Germline V gene sequence: CDR1 SGHRS, CDR2 YFSETQ. CDR3: CASSQLPGQGNNEQFF. CDR3 nucleotide sequence: TGCGCCAGCAGCCAACTTCCGGGACAGGGCAACAATGAGCAGTTCTTC.

This chain joins TRBV6-5 and TRBJ2-2; 10 nucleotides line up with TRBD2. Trimming cost V 6 bases and J 6 bases; bases outside gene matches: 7. Germline CDR1 and CDR2: MNHEY and SVGAGI. The CDR3 contains 15 residues. CDR3 residues: CASSPLAGDAGELFF. The CDR3 DNA reads as TGTGCCAGCAGCCCTCTAGCGGGAGACGCCGGGGAGCTGTTTTTT.

Worth noting for this clone: This specimen includes other DNA sequences encoding the same CDR3. J is TRBJ2-2 and V is TRBV9; possibly TRBD1 for D (5 bases). V lost 0 bases, J lost 6 bases, and 6 bases lay in between. The CDR3 runs 13 residues. Germline lookup yields CDR1 SGDLS and CDR2 YYNGEE. CDR3 amino acids: CASSVAGSGELFF. CDR3 DNA sequence: TGTGCCAGCAGCGTAGCAGGGTCCGGGGAGCTGTTTTTT.

V is TRBV9 and J is TRBJ2-1; weak D call: TRBD1 (5 bases). The CDR3 contains 14 residues. Germline V gene sequence: CDR1 SGDLS, CDR2 YYNGEE. V lost 6 bases to trimming and J lost 4 bases, with 14 bases between them. The CDR3 loop is CASNQDMAYNEQFF. The CDR3 DNA sequence: TGTGCCAGCAACCAGGACATGGCGTACAATGAGCAGTTCTTC.

The chain has TRBV29-1 and TRBJ1-2, with 10 positions matching TRBD1. The CDR3 loop spans 14 amino acids. From germline, CDR1 is SQVTM and CDR2 ANQGSEA. Trimming took 1 base from V and 6 from J; bases not matched to a gene: 5. The CDR3 DNA is TGCAGCGTTGAAGGGGTTGACAGGGGGCATGGCTACACCTTC. Amino acid sequence: CSVEGVDRGHGYTF.